The source of this TCR beta chain is a study of blood T cell repertoires in COVID-19. Measured with immunoSEQ multiplex PCR; TCRdb has only the in-frame clones, and not every one. The sample includes roughly 290,000 clones, over 75% of them seen just once. Germline CDR1 reads SGHRS; CDR2 reads YFSETQ. The CDR3 sequence is 15 residues long. Unmatched junction bases numbered 4, after V lost 3 bases and J lost 0 bases. The chain recombines TRBV5-1 with TRBJ2-3; 7 bases match TRBD1. The sequence derives from a human donor with COVID-19, enrolled during active disease. The donor label of this sample is uncertain. Sample: peripheral blood. The CDR3 sequence is CASSWDSLSTDTQYF. The DNA of the CDR3 is TGCGCCAGCAGCTGGGACAGCTTAAGCACAGATACGCAGTATTTT.